This TCR beta chain was obtained from a study of blood T cell repertoires in COVID-19. Sequencing was performed with immunoSEQ multiplex PCR; in TCRdb, only in-frame clones are kept and a portion is missing. The sample holds approximately 140,000 clones, 88% seen once. The CDR3 totals 14 residues. Germline V CDR1 and CDR2: MGHRA, YSYEKL. Trimming cost V 1 base and J 5 bases, with 11 bases left between them. V is TRBV4-1 and J is TRBJ1-2; weak D call: TRBD1 (6 bases). Sequenced: PBMCs or T cells enriched from blood (not recorded which). The origin of this receptor is a woman younger than 45 with acute COVID-19. In DNA form, the CDR3 reads TGCGCCAGCAGCCAAGGGGCAGGGGATTATGGCTACACCTTC. Residues: CASSQGAGDYGYTF.